This T cell receptor beta chain stems from a study of blood T cell repertoires in COVID-19. Study-wide background: Researchers got acute and convalescent COVID-19 samples from the United States, Italy and Spain. T cells, B-cell-depleted T cells, or PBMCs supplied cDNA or gDNA.

V gave up 1 base and J gave up 4 bases, with 14 bases separating them. This CDR3 is built from 17 residues. Germline loops: CDR1 LNHNV, CDR2 YYDKDF (reference sequence). The method was immunoSEQ multiplex PCR; TCRdb's version includes in-frame clones alone and lacks a portion of them. The sample lists more than 30,000 clones, approximately 96% seen once, with roughly 4% in the top ten. What was sequenced was peripheral blood. This TCR came from a human donor with active COVID-19. The donor label of this sample is uncertain. This chain uses TRBV15 with TRBJ2-6; D possibly corresponds to TRBD1 (5 bases). CDR3 sequence reads: CATSRGGRVLGANVLTF. CDR3 DNA: TGTGCCACCAGCAGAGGCGGCAGGGTTCTAGGGGCCAACGTCCTGACTTTC.